These 15 T cell receptor beta chains came from one sample sequenced in a study of T cells in Graves' hyperthyroidism and ophthalmopathy. RNA transcripts served as the template for amplifying TCR beta CDR3 regions. First-round RT-PCR targeting the TCR CDR3 was performed with the HTBI primer set. TCRdb processed the multiplex PCR reads anew with MiXCR; each CDR3 protein has one entry. The sample contains about 460,000 distinct CDR3 sequences, about 22% of which appear only once. The source material was blood. These receptors came from a woman in her 70s with Graves' ophthalmopathy.

The CDR3 DNA sequence: TGTGCCAGCAGCCAACCAGGACAGGGGGGAACCTACGAGCAGTACTTC. This codes for CASSQPGQGGTYEQYF. The rearrangement links TRBV6-1 to TRBJ2-7; 10 nucleotides align to TRBD1. Trimming removed 6 bases from V and 2 bases from J; junction bases left unmatched: 10. CDR3 length equals 16 residues. Looked up from germline, CDR1 is MNHNS and CDR2 is SASEGT.

This clonotype has a count of ten or more. The chain links TRBV11-1 to TRBJ2-1; tentatively, D is TRBD2 (6 bases). This CDR3 contains 15 residues. Germline V lookup: CDR1 SGHAT, CDR2 FQDESV (reference sequence). V was clipped by 2 bases and J by 7 bases, with 15 bases between them. CDR3 in DNA: TGTGCCAGCAGCTTACTTAGCGGCAGCGGAAATGAGCAGTTCTTC. Its protein is CASSLLSGSGNEQFF.

The chain combines TRBV12-3 or TRBV12-4 with TRBJ1-3, with D hard to call. CDR3 length: 16 residues. V lost 2 bases and J lost 1, with 12 bases in between. The CDR3 is CASSLLAWGSGNTIYF. DNA of the CDR3: TGTGCCAGCAGTTTATTGGCTTGGGGTTCTGGAAACACCATATATTTT.

Many counts were recorded for this clonotype. This sequence joins TRBV6-2 or TRBV6-3 and TRBJ2-5; 15 nucleotides line up with TRBD2. CDR1 is MNHEY, CDR2 SVGEGT, per germline. The ends lost 10 bases at V and 8 bases at J; junction bases unmatched: 5. This CDR3 has 13 amino acids. This chain's CDR3 is CATRGLAGGTQYF. DNA of the CDR3: TGTGCCACCCGGGGACTAGCGGGAGGTACCCAGTACTTC.

This clonotype was counted between two and nine times. The chain recombines TRBV7-9 with TRBJ2-1, with 9 bases matching TRBD1. The length of the CDR3 is 16 residues. Germline V gene data show CDR1 as SEHNR and CDR2 as FQNEAQ (reference sequence). V gave up 5 bases and J gave up 0 bases; unmatched junction bases: 5. CDR3 residues: CASSQGQGYSYNEQFF. CDR3 coding DNA: TGTGCCAGCAGCCAGGGACAGGGTTACTCCTACAATGAGCAGTTCTTC.

This clonotype came up a few times. The chain joins TRBV9 to TRBJ2-1, with TRBD2 identical over 7 bases. V shed 3 bases and J 9 bases; nucleotides not matched to a gene: 9. CDR1 is SGDLS, CDR2 YYNGEE, per germline. The CDR3 totals 14 residues. The CDR3 loop reads CASSAGLVTSEQFF. CDR3 in DNA: TGTGCCAGCAGCGCTGGACTAGTTACAAGTGAGCAGTTCTTC.

The J gene is TRBJ1-1, the V gene TRBV9; D not resolved. The germline V gene has CDR1 SGDLS and CDR2 YYNGEE. The V gene lost 4 bases and the J gene lost 2 bases, with 12 bases spanning the gap. The CDR3 covers 14 residues. The CDR3 sequence: CASSKDGGNTEAFF. DNA for the CDR3: TGTGCCAGCAGCAAAGACGGCGGTAACACTGAAGCTTTCTTT.

The chain has TRBV20-1 and TRBJ2-7; no reliable D call. With the DNA end fitting TRBJ2-1 better, the J assignment may be wrong. There are 11 residues in the CDR3. Germline CDR1 DFQATT, CDR2 SNEGSKA (reference sequence). CDR3 nucleotide sequence: TGCAGTGCTAGGACTGCCCGCGAGCAGTTCTTC. Translation: CSARTAREQFF.

This clonotype has only one observation. A much larger clone is a single base away; this may be a read error. It is likely a read error, because the conserved phenylalanine at the end of the CDR3 is missing. This chain uses TRBV11-2 with TRBJ2-7; 9 positions match TRBD2. Losses at the gene ends were 3 bases for V and 2 bases for J; bases not matched to a gene: 2. This CDR3 region has 14 residues. Germline CDR1 is SGHAT and CDR2 is FQNNGV. CDR3 nucleotides: TGTGCCAGCAGCTTTGCGGGAGGGCCCTACGAGCAGTACCTC. It translates to CASSFAGGPYEQYL.

This clonotype was seen many times. The chain couples TRBV6-1 to TRBJ2-2; 11 bases align to TRBD1. Germline-derived CDR1 and CDR2 are MNHNS and SASEGT. The CDR3 is 15 residues long. Unmatched junction bases numbered 5, after V lost 7 bases and J lost 4 bases. The CDR3 region is CASKTGTGGTGELFF. The CDR3 DNA reads TGTGCCAGCAAAACCGGGACAGGGGGCACCGGGGAGCTGTTTTTT.

The rearrangement joins TRBV11-2 to TRBJ1-2; 8 nucleotides agree with TRBD1. Germline CDR1 and CDR2: SGHAT and FQNNGV. V was clipped by 6 bases and J by 8 bases; unmatched bases: 11. This CDR3 contains 14 residues. The CDR3 protein is CASRSTGEGGGYTF. DNA of the CDR3: TGTGCCAGCAGGTCGACAGGGGAGGGCGGAGGCTACACCTTC.

Ten or more counts support this clonotype. The chain joins TRBV5-6 to TRBJ1-1; possible D gene TRBD1, 6 bases. The germline V gene encodes CDR1 SGHDT and CDR2 YYEEEE. V was pared by 5 bases and J by 5 bases, with 13 bases between. The CDR3 runs to 13 residues. CDR3 residues: CASSLKGGTEAFF. The CDR3 DNA is TGTGCCAGCAGTCTAAAAGGGGGGACTGAAGCTTTCTTT.

V usage is TRBV9 and J usage is TRBJ2-1; TRBD2 might be the D (5 bases). The CDR3 has 16 residues. V was shortened by 0 bases and J by 0 bases, with 10 bases between the two germline ends. Germline V gene lookup returns CDR1 SGDLS and CDR2 YYNGEE. Here the CDR3 DNA reads TGTGCCAGCAGCGTAGGAGGGCCGAGCTCCTACAATGAGCAGTTCTTC. It is translated as CASSVGGPSSYNEQFF.

This clonotype turned up a few times. The genes are TRBV4-2 and TRBJ1-2; 7 nucleotides line up with TRBD1. This CDR3 has 16 amino acids. V was pared by 4 bases and J by 2 bases, with 10 bases of the junction left unmatched. The germline V gene encodes CDR1 LGHNA and CDR2 YNFKEQ. The CDR3 DNA follows: TGTGCCAGCAGCCCCGGGACAGTTGGGTTCAACTATGGCTACACCTTC. Protein sequence: CASSPGTVGFNYGYTF.

This chain links TRBV5-1 with TRBJ2-3; 14 bases fit TRBD2. CDR3 size: 18 residues. Germline CDR1 reads SGHRS; CDR2 reads YFSETQ. Trimming cost V 4 bases and J 6 bases; bases outside gene matches: 13. The DNA for the CDR3 is TGCGCCAGCAGCCAGGGACTAGCGGGAGTCCACATTCTGGATACGCAGTATTTT. Its translation: CASSQGLAGVHILDTQYF.